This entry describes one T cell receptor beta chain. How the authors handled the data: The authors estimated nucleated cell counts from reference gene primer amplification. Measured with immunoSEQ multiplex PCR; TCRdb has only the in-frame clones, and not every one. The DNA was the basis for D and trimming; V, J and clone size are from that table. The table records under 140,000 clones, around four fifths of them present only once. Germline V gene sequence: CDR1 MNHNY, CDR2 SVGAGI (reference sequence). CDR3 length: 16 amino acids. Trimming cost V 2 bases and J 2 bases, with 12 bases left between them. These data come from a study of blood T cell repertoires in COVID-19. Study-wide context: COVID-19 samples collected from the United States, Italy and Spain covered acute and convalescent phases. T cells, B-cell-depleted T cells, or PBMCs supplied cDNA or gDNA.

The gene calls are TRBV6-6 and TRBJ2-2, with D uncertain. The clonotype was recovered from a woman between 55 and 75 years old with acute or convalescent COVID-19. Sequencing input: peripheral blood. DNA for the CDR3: TGTGCCAGCAGTTACCGCTCTGGCTCAAACACCGGGGAGCTGTTTTTT. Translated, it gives CASSYRSGSNTGELFF.